The rows below give T cell receptor beta chains drawn from one sample of a study of CD8 T cells in Susac syndrome. TCRdb reprocessed the immunoSEQ multiplex PCR reads with MiXCR, giving one entry per CDR3 protein. The sample lists 150,000 to 180,000 distinct CDR3 sequences; approximately 96% were seen once. Sequences were obtained from CD4+ T cells from PBMCs. These receptors were taken from a human donor with Susac syndrome. Both conserved end residues are part of each CDR3. D genes are given only for firm matches. Size values are once, few and many counts, or a class for expanded clones, and some rows have none.

V gene,D gene,J gene,clone size,CDR3 protein,CDR3 DNA
TRBV9,NA,TRBJ2-7,NA,CASSETGLSYEQYF,TGTGCCAGCAGTGAAACAGGGTTATCCTACGAGCAGTACTTC
TRBV25-1,NA,TRBJ2-3,NA,CASILTGGVTDTQYF,TGTGCCAGCATACTGACAGGAGGCGTCACAGATACGCAGTATTTT
TRBV29-1,TRBD2,TRBJ2-2,NA,CSVALAGSSNTGELFF,TGCAGCGTTGCACTAGCGGGGAGCTCGAACACCGGGGAGCTGTTTTTT
TRBV9,NA,TRBJ2-5,NA,CASSPEKGRETQYF,TGTGCCAGCAGCCCCGAAAAGGGCCGGGAGACCCAGTACTTC
TRBV20-1,NA,TRBJ2-2,NA,CSVFGPVSTGELFF,NA
TRBV20-1,TRBD2,TRBJ2-1,NA,CSAQGLAGEVEQFF,TGCAGTGCCCAGGGACTAGCGGGGGAGGTAGAGCAGTTCTTC
TRBV24-1,NA,TRBJ2-3,NA,CATSDARGPDTQYF,TGTGCCACCAGTGATGCCCGGGGCCCAGATACGCAGTATTTT
TRBV29-1,NA,TRBJ2-3,NA,CSVVPLAGGTDTQYF,TGCAGCGTTGTGCCGCTAGCCGGGGGCACAGATACGCAGTATTTT
TRBV12-3/TRBV12-4,NA,TRBJ1-1,NA,CASSPTTLGTEAFF,TGTGCCAGCAGTCCCACTACTCTGGGTACTGAAGCTTTCTTT
TRBV7-3,NA,TRBJ2-7,once,CASSSGGSASYEQYF,TGTGCCAGCAGCTCCGGTGGTTCGGCGTCCTACGAGCAGTACTTC
TRBV27,NA,TRBJ1-6,NA,CASRTHNSNSPLHF,TGTGCCAGCAGAACTCATAACTCCAATTCACCCCTCCACTTT
TRBV7-3,TRBD2,TRBJ2-1,NA,CASSSSGGSSYNEQFF,TGTGCCAGCAGCTCTAGCGGGGGGAGCTCCTACAATGAGCAGTTCTTC
TRBV24-1,TRBD1,TRBJ1-1,NA,CATSDGTGMKKAFF,TGTGCCACCAGTGATGGGACAGGGATGAAAAAAGCTTTCTTT
TRBV7-8,NA,TRBJ1-3,NA,CASSLVSGQGNTIYF,TGTGCCAGCAGCTTAGTGTCCGGCCAGGGAAACACCATATATTTT
TRBV7-8,TRBD2,TRBJ2-1,NA,CASSPPGTSMVRQFF,TGTGCCAGCAGCCCCCCCGGGACTAGCATGGTACGGCAGTTCTTC
TRBV19,NA,TRBJ2-7,NA,CASNPGGGSYEQYF,TGTGCCAGTAACCCGGGCGGCGGGTCCTACGAGCAGTACTTC
TRBV29-1,NA,TRBJ1-3,NA,CSVRTIGNTIYF,TGCAGCGTACGGACAATAGGAAACACCATATATTTT
TRBV5-1,NA,TRBJ2-2,NA,CASSLAERPRTGELFF,TGCGCCAGCAGCTTGGCGGAGCGCCCGAGGACGGGGGAGCTGTTTTTT
TRBV13,NA,TRBJ2-7,NA,CASSLAPDEQYF,TGTGCCAGCAGCTTAGCCCCGGACGAGCAGTACTTC